The source of this TCR beta chain is a study of shared clonotypes between healthy human individuals. Looking at the study overall: Donors were two women and a few men aged 18 to 49. Three plates each covered CD4 naive and memory; CD8 naive two, CD8 memory one.

Produced via immunoSEQ multiplex PCR; TCRdb's table is partial and in-frame only. The sample records fewer than 700,000 clones, about 95% being singletons. Findings of the study overall: In this cohort, only blood was sampled, and tissue repertoires likely differ. Sharing across a handful of donors was seen in roughly 5% of naive CD4 clonotypes.

V trimming: 1 base; J trimming: 3 bases; junction bases outside the gene matches: 6. The CDR3 runs 15 residues. In germline, CDR1 is LNHDA, CDR2 SQIVND (reference sequence). With regard to this clone: Its specificity is unknown.

Naive CD8 cells lacked CD45RO, underwent positive selection for CCR7 and left out terminally differentiated effector memory CD45RA+ cells. The V gene is TRBV19, the J gene TRBJ2-7, with TRBD1 matching over 7 bases. The sequenced material came from naive CD8+ T cells sorted from blood. The receptor comes from a woman in her twenties or thirties in good health. CDR3 region: CASSIGGTEGYEQYF. DNA for the CDR3: TGTGCCAGTAGTATAGGAGGGACAGAGGGCTACGAGCAGTACTTC.